This T cell receptor (beta chain) was recorded in a study of shared clonotypes between healthy human individuals. Study-level results: Measured sharing among donors was expected to vary with sequencing depth.

CDR3 length: 13 residues. V was trimmed by 6 bases and J by 2 bases, leaving 11 bases between them. From germline, CDR1 is MNHNY and CDR2 SVGAGI (reference sequence). The repertoire was sequenced with immunoSEQ multiplex PCR; TCRdb's copy has only in-frame clones and lacks some. The sample has approximately 740,000 clones; 85% to 95% are singletons. This clone has only one observation. Its matching antigen is unknown. Naive-designated CD8 cells lacked CD45RO, were positively enriched for CCR7, and omitted terminally differentiated effector memory CD45RA+ cells. Donors comprised only Caucasian adults living in Nashville, Tennessee.

The chain joins TRBV6-6 to TRBJ2-7; either TRBD1 or TRBD2 may supply D (5 bases each). The origin of this receptor is a man aged 25-45 years in good health. The sequenced sample was naive CD8+ T cells sorted from blood. The CDR3 loop reads CASREVGAYEQYF. As DNA, the CDR3 is TGTGCCAGCAGGGAGGTAGGGGCCTACGAGCAGTACTTC.